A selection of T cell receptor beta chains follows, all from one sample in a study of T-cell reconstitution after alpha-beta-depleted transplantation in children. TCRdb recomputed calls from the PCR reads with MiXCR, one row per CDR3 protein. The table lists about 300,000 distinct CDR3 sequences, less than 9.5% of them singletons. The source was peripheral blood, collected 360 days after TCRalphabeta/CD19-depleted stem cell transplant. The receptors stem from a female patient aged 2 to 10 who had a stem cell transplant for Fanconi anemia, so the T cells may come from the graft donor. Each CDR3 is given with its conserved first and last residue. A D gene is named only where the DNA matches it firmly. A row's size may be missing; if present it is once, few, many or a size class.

TGCAGTGCTAGATCCCTACGGCCGGGACACCACCAAGAGACCCAGTACTTC	CSARSLRPGHHQETQYF	.	.	TRBV20-1	TRBJ2-5
TGTGCCAGCAGTTTATTAGACAGCGACACTGAAGCTTTCTTT	CASSLLDSDTEAFF	.	many	TRBV27	TRBJ1-1
TGTGCCAGCAGGCTCGGGAAAACCAACACTGAAGCTTTCTTT	CASRLGKTNTEAFF	.	.	TRBV25-1	TRBJ1-1
TGCAGTGCTCACAGGGGGGGGACAGCGAACACCGGGGAGCTGTTTTTT	CSAHRGGTANTGELFF	.	once	TRBV20-1	TRBJ2-2
TGTGCCAGCAGCACCGGACAGGGAAGGACTGAAGCTTTCTTT	CASSTGQGRTEAFF	TRBD1	.	TRBV7-6	TRBJ1-1
TGTGCCAGCAGTTTAGCGGGGGTAGCAGTCCATGGCTACACCTTC	CASSLAGVAVHGYTF	.	.	TRBV12-3/TRBV12-4	TRBJ1-2
TGTGCCAGCAGCCAAGGAGGGGGCGCCTCCAATGAGCAGTTCTTC	CASSQGGGASNEQFF	TRBD1	many	TRBV3-1	TRBJ2-1
TGCGCCAGCAGCTTCTCCGGGACTAGCGGTTACAATGAGCAGTTCTTC	CASSFSGTSGYNEQFF	TRBD2	.	TRBV5-1	TRBJ2-1
TGTGCCAGCAGTTTAGGGAGGACCGAGCAGTACTTC	CASSLGRTEQYF	.	many	TRBV12-3/TRBV12-4	TRBJ2-7
TGTGCCAGCTCACCACTAGGGAGAGGCATTTTTGAGCAGTTCTTC	CASSPLGRGIFEQFF	.	many	TRBV18	TRBJ2-1
TGCAGTGCTAGTAGTCAGGGCAATCAGCCCCAGCATTTT	CSASSQGNQPQHF	.	many	TRBV20-1	TRBJ1-5
TGTGCCAGCAGCCTAGCGGGAGTTCTTTTGGATACGCAGTATTTT	CASSLAGVLLDTQYF	TRBD2	.	TRBV12-3/TRBV12-4	TRBJ2-3
TGTGCCAGCAGCGTAGAGGCAGTAGGGCAGCCCCAGCATTTT	CASSVEAVGQPQHF	.	.	TRBV9	TRBJ1-5
TGTGCCAGCAGTTTGCCTGGGGATACGCAGTATTTT	CASSLPGDTQYF	.	large	TRBV12-3/TRBV12-4	TRBJ2-3
TGCAGTGCTAGAGATTCGACTATGCAAGAGACCCAGTACTTC	CSARDSTMQETQYF	.	many	TRBV20-1	TRBJ2-5
TGTGCCAGCAGCCAAAGCAGGGAATATGGCTACACCTTC	CASSQSREYGYTF	.	few	TRBV14	TRBJ1-2
TGTGCCAGCAGCTTAGTTGGATCGACAGGGGAGCTATATGGCTACACCTTC	CASSLVGSTGELYGYTF	TRBD1	.	TRBV11-1	TRBJ1-2
TGTGCCAGCAGTTTACTTAGCAGCCAGACCCAGTACTTC	CASSLLSSQTQYF	.	many	TRBV28	TRBJ2-5
TGTGCCAGCAGCTTTTCAGGTGAAGCTTTCTTT	CASSFSGEAFF	.	many	TRBV7-2	TRBJ1-1
TGTGCCAGCAGCTTTCTAGAACAGTACCAAGAGACCCAGTACTTC	CASSFLEQYQETQYF	.	many	TRBV5-6	TRBJ2-5
TGTGCCAGCAGCCGAGCGGGGGCTTCCACCCAAGAGACCCAGTACTTC	CASSRAGASTQETQYF	TRBD2	many	TRBV7-2	TRBJ2-5
TGCAGTGCCATGAGGAGGGGGGAGAACACTGAAGCTTTCTTT	CSAMRRGENTEAFF	.	many	TRBV20-1	TRBJ1-1
TGCGCCAGCAGCTTGTCAGCGAACACCGGGGAGCTGTTTTTT	CASSLSANTGELFF	.	medium-sized	TRBV5-1	TRBJ2-2
TGTGCCAGCGCAATGCATGGGGTGGGCAATCAGACCCAGCATTTT	CASAMHGVGNQTQHF	.	.	TRBV6-2/TRBV6-3	TRBJ1-5
TGTGCCAGCAGTTCAGGGGGGGCGAACACCGGGGAGCTGTTTTTT	CASSSGGANTGELFF	.	many	TRBV25-1	TRBJ2-2
TGTGCCAGCAGCTCCCAGGGGGCGATCTACAATGAGCAGTTCTTC	CASSSQGAIYNEQFF	TRBD1	.	TRBV14	TRBJ2-1
TGCAGCGCCGTGGATGATAGCAATCAGCCCCAGCATTTT	CSAVDDSNQPQHF	.	.	TRBV29-1	TRBJ1-5
TGTGCCAGCAGCTTTGGCAGGGGTAAAGAGACCCAGTACTTC	CASSFGRGKETQYF	.	.	TRBV11-2	TRBJ2-5
TGTGCCAGCAGTGAGCGTGGGAGAAGCTACGAGCAGTACTTC	CASSERGRSYEQYF	.	many	TRBV25-1	TRBJ2-7
TGTGCCAGCAGCTTAGTTGGGAGAACCTACAATGAGCAGTTCTTC	CASSLVGRTYNEQFF	.	many	TRBV7-8	TRBJ2-1
TGTGCCAGCAGCGTAGTGGGGGGCACCTACAATGAGCAGTTCTTC	CASSVVGGTYNEQFF	.	.	TRBV9	TRBJ2-1
TGCAGTGCTAGAGACCGCCCGGCCCCCCTCTCCGGGGAGCTGTTTTTT	CSARDRPAPLSGELFF	.	many	TRBV20-1	TRBJ2-2
TGTGCCAGCAGCCAGTGGACGGGACTAGCGGTATACGAGCAGTACTTC	CASSQWTGLAVYEQYF	TRBD2	many	TRBV4-2	TRBJ2-7
TGTGCCAGCGGATTGTGGATTCAGTACTTC	CASGLWIQYF	.	few	TRBV28	TRBJ2-4
TGCAGTGCTAGAGCCAGGGGCAGACAGCCCCAGCATTTT	CSARARGRQPQHF	.	few	TRBV20-1	TRBJ1-5
TGCAGTGCTCTCAATAGCGGTTTCAGAGGCCTTAGCACAGATACGCAGTATTTT	CSALNSGFRGLSTDTQYF	.	many	TRBV20-1	TRBJ2-3
TGTGCCAGCAGCCCCGGGACAACCGAGCAGTACTTC	CASSPGTTEQYF	.	many	TRBV12-3/TRBV12-4	TRBJ2-7
TGTGCCAGCAGCTTAGGCAGGGGGCTTATCTATGGCTACACCTTC	CASSLGRGLIYGYTF	TRBD1	many	TRBV7-8	TRBJ1-2
TGTGCCATCAGTGGGGGAGATACGCAGTATTTT	CAISGGDTQYF	.	many	TRBV10-3	TRBJ2-3
TGTGCCAGCAGTTACAGGGGAGATACGCAGTATTTT	CASSYRGDTQYF	.	many	TRBV6-6	TRBJ2-3
TGCGCCAGCAGCCAAGTGGGCCAGACAGATACGCAGTATTTT	CASSQVGQTDTQYF	.	many	TRBV4-1	TRBJ2-3
TGTGCTAGCAGCTTAGAGAGGAGTGCTGAAGCTTTCTTT	CASSLERSAEAFF	.	.	TRBV7-7	TRBJ1-1
TGTGCCAGCAGATTGACCTTAAGCTCTGGAAACACCATATATTTT	CASRLTLSSGNTIYF	.	few	TRBV6-1	TRBJ1-3
TGTGCCAGCTTCGTCTCCAGGTCGACAAGAGCTTTCTTT	CASFVSRSTRAFF	.	few	TRBV6-1	TRBJ1-1
TGTGCCAGCAGCTTCATCCGACCCTCCTACAATGAGCAGTTCTTC	CASSFIRPSYNEQFF	.	.	TRBV13	TRBJ2-1
TGTGCCAGCAGCACCCGACTAGCGGGGGGGCCCCTTTTCACAGATACGCAGTATTTT	CASSTRLAGGPLFTDTQYF	TRBD2	few	TRBV11-2	TRBJ2-3
TGTGCCAGCAGCAGAAAGGGGGCCGAGACTAATGAAAAACTGTTTTTT	CASSRKGAETNEKLFF	.	few	TRBV21-1	TRBJ1-4
TGTGCCAGCTCTAAGGGGGAGACCCAGTACTTC	CASSKGETQYF	.	many	TRBV4-2	TRBJ2-5
TGTGCCAGCAGTCGGACCCCCCGAGGGACCCAGTACTTC	CASSRTPRGTQYF	.	.	TRBV11-1	TRBJ2-5
TGTGCCACCAGCAGAGATTTTAGTCTGACAGGTAACACTGAAGCTTTCTTT	CATSRDFSLTGNTEAFF	.	few	TRBV15	TRBJ1-1
TGTGCCAGCAGCTTGTTAGCGGGATCCCGGGGAGATACGCAGTATTTT	CASSLLAGSRGDTQYF	TRBD2	many	TRBV5-6	TRBJ2-3
TGTGCCAGCAGGTGGGGGGGGGAAGAGACCCAGTACTTC	CASRWGGEETQYF	TRBD2	few	TRBV7-8	TRBJ2-5